These T cell receptor beta chains were read from a single sample in a study of blood T cell repertoires in COVID-19. Clones were sequenced by immunoSEQ multiplex PCR, and TCRdb holds only the in-frame ones, with some missing. The data show around 270,000 clones, with around nine tenths seen just once and 3.1% held by the top ten. The material sequenced was PBMCs or T cells enriched from blood (not recorded which). The receptors shown here come from a middle-aged woman who had been exposed to COVID-19. Each CDR3 is given with its conserved first and last residue. Fields, in order: V gene, clone size, J gene, D gene, CDR3 DNA, CDR3 protein. D genes are given only for firm matches. Not all rows give a size; the values are once, few, many and, for expanded clones, a class.

>TRBV5-1|once|TRBJ1-1|-
TGCGCCAGCAGCTTGGGACAGAATGAAGCTTTCTTT
CASSLGQNEAFF
>TRBV29-1|-|TRBJ1-3|-
TGCAGCGTTAAAGAAGGGGGTGGTGGAAACACCATATATTTT
CSVKEGGGGNTIYF
>TRBV4-2|-|TRBJ1-6|-
TGTGCCAGCAGCCACAAAACCACGGAGTCACCCCTCCACTTT
CASSHKTTESPLHF
>TRBV7-9|-|TRBJ2-1|TRBD1
TGTGCCAGCAGCCCTGCAGGGGGCGCAGGGAATGAGCAGTTCTTC
CASSPAGGAGNEQFF
>TRBV19|once|TRBJ1-1|TRBD1
TGTGCCAGTAGCCAGGGACAGGGCGGTCGGGCTGAAGCTTTCTTT
CASSQGQGGRAEAFF
>TRBV2|-|TRBJ1-4|TRBD1
TGTGCCAGCCGATTAAGGACCGGGACAGGGGGTGAAAAACTGTTTTTT
CASRLRTGTGGEKLFF
>TRBV6-5|-|TRBJ1-2|TRBD1
TGTGCCAGCAGTACAGGGGGCAAAGGATATGGCTACACCTTC
CASSTGGKGYGYTF
>TRBV7-6|once|TRBJ1-2|TRBD1
TGTGCCAGCAGCTCGACAGGGGTGGACTATGGCTACACCTTC
CASSSTGVDYGYTF
>TRBV4-1|-|TRBJ1-2|-
TGCGCCAGCAGCCAAGAGGTCCAGCGCATGGATGGCTACACCTTC
CASSQEVQRMDGYTF
>TRBV3-1/TRBV3-2|-|TRBJ1-6|-
TGTGCCAGCAGCCAAAACCCGGGGACACCCCTCCACTTT
CASSQNPGTPLHF
>TRBV27|-|TRBJ1-6|-
TGTGCCAGCAGTTGGGACACCAGTAATTCACCCCTCCACTTT
CASSWDTSNSPLHF
>TRBV7-2|-|TRBJ2-5|-
TGTGCCAGCAGCTCCCGGACAGGGAGGGGGGAGACCCAGTACTTC
CASSSRTGRGETQYF
>TRBV2|-|TRBJ1-5|-
TGTGCCAGCTCCCTAGGGGCGCCGAATCAGCCCCAGCATTTT
CASSLGAPNQPQHF
>TRBV9|-|TRBJ1-3|TRBD1
TGTGCCAGCAGCGACCCGCGGACAGGGGGTGGAAACACCATATATTTT
CASSDPRTGGGNTIYF
>TRBV3-1/TRBV3-2|-|TRBJ2-1|-
TGTGCCAGCAGCCAAGCCTCAGGGGCATTTTCTAGGAATGAGCAGTTCTTC
CASSQASGAFSRNEQFF
>TRBV19|few|TRBJ2-2|TRBD2
TGTGCCAGTATAAATAGCGGGATCACCGGGGAGCTGTTTTTT
CASINSGITGELFF
>TRBV6-5|-|TRBJ2-5|-
TGTGCCAGCAGTACAGGGTGGGTGGAGACCCAGTACTTC
CASSTGWVETQYF
>TRBV11-2|-|TRBJ2-1|-
TGTGCCAGCAGCCAGGTAAGCTCCTACAATGAGCAGTTCTTC
CASSQVSSYNEQFF
>TRBV6-4|-|TRBJ1-5|TRBD1
TGTGCCAGCAGTGACTCAGGGGGCGCGAATCAGCCCCAGCATTTT
CASSDSGGANQPQHF
>TRBV24-1|-|TRBJ1-2|-
TGTGCCACCAGTGCAGGGGCGCGTGGCTACACCTTC
CATSAGARGYTF
>TRBV24-1|once|TRBJ2-1|TRBD1
TGTGCCACCAGTGATCCAAAACAGGGGGCGGCCTACAATGAGCAGTTCTTC
CATSDPKQGAAYNEQFF
>TRBV18|-|TRBJ2-6|TRBD1
TGTGCCAGCTCACCTAGGACAGGGGAAGACGTCCTGACTTTC
CASSPRTGEDVLTF
>TRBV6-2/TRBV6-3|-|TRBJ1-1|-
TGTGCCAGCAGTTCCGGACAGAACACTGAAGCTTTCTTT
CASSSGQNTEAFF
>TRBV19|-|TRBJ2-1|TRBD1
TGTGCCAGTAATTCCGGGACAGGGGCCTACAATGAGCAGTTCTTC
CASNSGTGAYNEQFF
>TRBV28|once|TRBJ1-3|-
TGTGCCAGCAGTTTGGGGGGACTGGACTCTGGAAACACCATATATTTT
CASSLGGLDSGNTIYF
>TRBV4-1|-|TRBJ1-5|-
TGCGCCAGCAGCCAAGTACTCCTCGGGTATAGCAATCAGCCCCAGCATTTT
CASSQVLLGYSNQPQHF
>TRBV29-1|-|TRBJ1-4|-
TGCAGCGTTGAAGATGGCTGGAATGAAAAACTGTTTTTT
CSVEDGWNEKLFF
>TRBV27|-|TRBJ1-4|TRBD1
TGTGCCAGCAGTCCAAAGCTCTTAGGGGACAGGGGTGCAAAACTGTTTTTT
CASSPKLLGDRGAKLFF
>TRBV6-2/TRBV6-3|-|TRBJ2-7|TRBD2
TGTGCCAGCAGCGGGACTATGTGGGCCTACGAGCAGTACTTC
CASSGTMWAYEQYF
>TRBV2|-|TRBJ1-3|TRBD1
TGTGCCAGCACCCCGGACAGGGCTGGAAACACCATATATTTT
CASTPDRAGNTIYF
>TRBV5-1|-|TRBJ2-3|TRBD2
TGTGCCAGCAGCTTGTTAGCGGGAGGGGCTGGCACAGATACGCAGTATTTT
CASSLLAGGAGTDTQYF
>TRBV29-1|-|TRBJ1-2|-
TGCAGCGTTGAAGATCTGATCGGCGGGGGCATCTATGGCTACACCTTC
CSVEDLIGGGIYGYTF
>TRBV14|once|TRBJ2-3|-
TGTGCCAGCAGCGGCTTCGGGCTGGGACAGCAGTATTTT
CASSGFGLGQQYF
>TRBV19|-|TRBJ2-5|TRBD2
TGTGCCAGTAGTCGGGGGGTAGAGGAGACCCAGTACTTC
CASSRGVEETQYF
>TRBV7-9|-|TRBJ1-2|TRBD1
TGTGCCAGCAGCGAGCCCCCCACCCAGGGGGGTGTCTATGGCTACACCTTC
CASSEPPTQGGVYGYTF
>TRBV28|once|TRBJ2-3|-
TGTGCCAGCAGTCCCGGGTCGTCCTGGGGGGGCACAGATACGCAGTATTTT
CASSPGSSWGGTDTQYF
>TRBV28|-|TRBJ2-7|-
TGTGCCAGCAGTTTAAGCGTTTTCGAGCAGTACTTC
CASSLSVFEQYF
>TRBV9|-|TRBJ1-6|-
TGTGCCAGCAGCGTAGCTGGAGGGGTGTCCTATAATTCACCCCTCCACTTT
CASSVAGGVSYNSPLHF
>TRBV18|once|TRBJ1-3|-
TGTGCCAGCTCACCACCCCGACAGCCTTCTGGAAACACCATATATTTT
CASSPPRQPSGNTIYF
>TRBV20-1|-|TRBJ1-6|-
TGCAGTGCTAGTCTGGGGCTCACCCTCCACTTT
CSASLGLTLHF
>TRBV9|-|TRBJ1-6|-
TGTGCCAGCAGCGCGAACAGGGTTAGTTCACCCCTCCACTTT
CASSANRVSSPLHF
>TRBV28|-|TRBJ1-2|-
TGTGCCAGCAGTACCCCACCTAGCTACACCTTC
CASSTPPSYTF
>TRBV6-5|-|TRBJ1-2|TRBD1
TGTGCCAGCAAGACAGGGGGCGGGTATGGCTACACCTTC
CASKTGGGYGYTF
>TRBV12-3/TRBV12-4|-|TRBJ1-5|-
TGTGCCAGCAGGCAGGGTTATCAGCCCCAGCATTTT
CASRQGYQPQHF
>TRBV19|-|TRBJ1-1|-
TGTGCCAGTAGTATCACAGGGCTTCTCACTGAAGCTTTCTTT
CASSITGLLTEAFF
>TRBV4-3|-|TRBJ1-1|-
TGCGCCAGCAGCCCCCGACCCAGGTCTGAAGCTTTCTTT
CASSPRPRSEAFF
>TRBV7-3|-|TRBJ1-1|-
TGTGCCAGCAGCTTACAGAGCGTAATGAACACTGAAGCTTTCTTT
CASSLQSVMNTEAFF
>TRBV7-8|-|TRBJ1-3|-
TGTGCCAGCAGCTTAGCTCGAGAGGGCGTACACACCATATATTTT
CASSLAREGVHTIYF